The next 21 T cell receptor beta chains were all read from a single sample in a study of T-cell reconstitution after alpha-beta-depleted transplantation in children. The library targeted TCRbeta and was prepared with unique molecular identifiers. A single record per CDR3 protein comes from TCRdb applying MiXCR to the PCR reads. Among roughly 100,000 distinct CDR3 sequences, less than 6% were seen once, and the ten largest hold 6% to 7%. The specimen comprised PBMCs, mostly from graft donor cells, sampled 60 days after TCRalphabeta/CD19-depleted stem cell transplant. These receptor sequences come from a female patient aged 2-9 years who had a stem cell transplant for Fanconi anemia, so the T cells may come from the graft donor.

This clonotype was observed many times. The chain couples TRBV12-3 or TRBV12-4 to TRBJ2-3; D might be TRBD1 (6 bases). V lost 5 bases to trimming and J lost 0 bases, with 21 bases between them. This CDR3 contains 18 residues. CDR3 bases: TGTGCCAGCAGTGTCAGGGGAACCTTGAATGCTAGCACAGATACGCAGTATTTT. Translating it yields CASSVRGTLNASTDTQYF.

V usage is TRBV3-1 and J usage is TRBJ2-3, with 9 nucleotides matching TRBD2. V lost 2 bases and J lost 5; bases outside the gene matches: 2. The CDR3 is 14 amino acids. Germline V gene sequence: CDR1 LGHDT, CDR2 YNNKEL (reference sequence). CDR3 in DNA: TGTGCCAGCAGCCAATTGACTAGCGGAGATACGCAGTATTTT. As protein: CASSQLTSGDTQYF.

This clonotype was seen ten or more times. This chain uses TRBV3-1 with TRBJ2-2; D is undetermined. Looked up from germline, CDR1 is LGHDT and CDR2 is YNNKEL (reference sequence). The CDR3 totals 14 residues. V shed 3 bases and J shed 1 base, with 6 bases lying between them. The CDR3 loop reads CASSHRQNTGELFF. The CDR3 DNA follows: TGTGCCAGCAGCCATCGTCAGAACACCGGGGAGCTGTTTTTT.

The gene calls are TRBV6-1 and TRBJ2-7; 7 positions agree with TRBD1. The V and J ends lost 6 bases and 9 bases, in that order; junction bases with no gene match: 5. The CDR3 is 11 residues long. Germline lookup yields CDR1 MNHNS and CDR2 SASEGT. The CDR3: CASRGGGWQYF. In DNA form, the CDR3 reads TGTGCCAGCAGAGGGGGCGGTTGGCAGTACTTC.

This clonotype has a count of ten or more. CDR3 DNA sequence: TGTGCCAGCAGTTTAAAGGGACAGGGGAGGATCTACGAGCAGTACTTC. Translation: CASSLKGQGRIYEQYF. V gene TRBV28 combines with J gene TRBJ2-7, with 10 bases lining up with TRBD1. There are 16 residues in the CDR3. J lost 3 bases, V lost 2 bases, and 7 bases had no gene match. Germline V gives CDR1 MDHEN, CDR2 SYDVKM.

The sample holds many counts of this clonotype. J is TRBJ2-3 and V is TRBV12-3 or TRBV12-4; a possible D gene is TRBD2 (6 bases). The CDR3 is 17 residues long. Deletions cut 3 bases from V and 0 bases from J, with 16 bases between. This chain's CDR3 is CASSFGRGAHSTDTQYF. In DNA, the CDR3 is TGTGCCAGCAGTTTCGGGCGGGGAGCGCATAGCACAGATACGCAGTATTTT.

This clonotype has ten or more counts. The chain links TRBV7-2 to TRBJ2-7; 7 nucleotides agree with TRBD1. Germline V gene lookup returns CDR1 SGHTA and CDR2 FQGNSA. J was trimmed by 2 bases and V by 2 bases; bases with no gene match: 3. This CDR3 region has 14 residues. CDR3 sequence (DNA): TGTGCCAGCAGCTTATCCCAGGGGGCCTACGAGCAGTACTTC. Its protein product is CASSLSQGAYEQYF.

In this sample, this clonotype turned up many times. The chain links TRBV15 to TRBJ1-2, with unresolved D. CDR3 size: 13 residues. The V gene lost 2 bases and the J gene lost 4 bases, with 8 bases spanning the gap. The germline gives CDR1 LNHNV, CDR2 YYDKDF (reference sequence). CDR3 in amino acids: CATSRQAFYGYTF. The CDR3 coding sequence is TGTGCCACCAGCAGACAGGCCTTCTATGGCTACACCTTC.

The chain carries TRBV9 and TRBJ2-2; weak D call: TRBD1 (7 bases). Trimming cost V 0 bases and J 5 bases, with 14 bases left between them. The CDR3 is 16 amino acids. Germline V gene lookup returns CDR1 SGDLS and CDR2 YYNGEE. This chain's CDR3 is CASSVGVQGGTGELFF. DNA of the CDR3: TGTGCCAGCAGCGTAGGGGTTCAGGGGGGTACCGGGGAGCTGTTTTTT.

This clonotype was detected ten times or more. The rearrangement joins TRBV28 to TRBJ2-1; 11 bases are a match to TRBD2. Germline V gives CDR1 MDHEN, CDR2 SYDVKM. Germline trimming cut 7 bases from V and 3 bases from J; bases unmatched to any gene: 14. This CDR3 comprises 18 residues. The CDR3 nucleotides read TGTGCCAGCACCCTACAGACTAGCGGGAACCAGTTCTACAATGAGCAGTTCTTC. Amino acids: CASTLQTSGNQFYNEQFF.

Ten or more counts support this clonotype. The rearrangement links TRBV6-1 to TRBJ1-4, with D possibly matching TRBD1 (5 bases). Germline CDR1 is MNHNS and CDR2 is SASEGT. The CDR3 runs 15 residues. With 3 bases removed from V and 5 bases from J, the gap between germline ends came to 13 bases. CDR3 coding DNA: TGTGCCAGCAGTGAGACCGGGACCGGGAATGAAAAACTGTTTTTT. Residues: CASSETGTGNEKLFF.

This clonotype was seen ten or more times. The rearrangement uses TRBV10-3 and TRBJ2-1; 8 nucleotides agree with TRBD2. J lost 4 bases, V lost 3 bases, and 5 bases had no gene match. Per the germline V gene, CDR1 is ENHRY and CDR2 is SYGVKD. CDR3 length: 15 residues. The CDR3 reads CAISDSASGYNEQFF. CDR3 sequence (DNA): TGTGCCATCAGTGATTCGGCTAGCGGGTACAATGAGCAGTTCTTC.

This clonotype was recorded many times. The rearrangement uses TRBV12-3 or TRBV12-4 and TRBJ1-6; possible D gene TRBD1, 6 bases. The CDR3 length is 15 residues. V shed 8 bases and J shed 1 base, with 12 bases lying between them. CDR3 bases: TGTGCCAGCGCCTCAGGGGAATCCTATAATTCACCCCTCCACTTT. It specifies CASASGESYNSPLHF.

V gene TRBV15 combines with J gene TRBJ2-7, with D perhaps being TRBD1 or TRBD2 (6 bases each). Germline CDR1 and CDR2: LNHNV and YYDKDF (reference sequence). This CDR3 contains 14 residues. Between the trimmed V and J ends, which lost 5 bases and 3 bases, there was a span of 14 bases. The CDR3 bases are TGTGCCACCAGCGGCTCGGGGGCCTTCTACGAGCAGTACTTC. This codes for CATSGSGAFYEQYF.

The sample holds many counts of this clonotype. CDR3 sequence (DNA): TGCGCCAGCAGCTTCGGTTTAGTAACCCGATCGAACACCGGGGAGCTGTTTTTT. Its translation is CASSFGLVTRSNTGELFF. The chain uses TRBV5-1 and TRBJ2-2, with no clear D. The CDR3 loop spans 18 amino acids. Germline-derived CDR1 and CDR2 are SGHRS and YFSETQ. V was shortened by 2 bases and J by 0 bases, with 17 bases between the two germline ends.

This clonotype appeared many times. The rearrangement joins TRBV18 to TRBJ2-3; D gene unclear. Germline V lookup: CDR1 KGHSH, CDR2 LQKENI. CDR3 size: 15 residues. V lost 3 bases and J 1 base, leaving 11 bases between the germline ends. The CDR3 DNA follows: TGTGCCAGCTCACCGTTGGATTTGGGCACAGATACGCAGTATTTT. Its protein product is CASSPLDLGTDTQYF. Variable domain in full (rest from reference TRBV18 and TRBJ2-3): NAGVMQNPRHLVRRRGQEARLRCSPMKGHSHVYWYRQLPEEGLKFMVYLQKENIIDESGMPKERFSAEFPKEGPSILRIQQVVRGDSAAYFCASSPLDLGTDTQYFGPGTRLTVL.

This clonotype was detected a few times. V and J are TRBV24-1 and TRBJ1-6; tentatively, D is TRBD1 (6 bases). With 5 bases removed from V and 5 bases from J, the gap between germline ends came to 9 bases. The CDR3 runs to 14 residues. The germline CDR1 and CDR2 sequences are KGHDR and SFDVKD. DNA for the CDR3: TGTGCCACCAGTGCCCGGGGGCATAATTCACCCCTCCACTTT. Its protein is CATSARGHNSPLHF.

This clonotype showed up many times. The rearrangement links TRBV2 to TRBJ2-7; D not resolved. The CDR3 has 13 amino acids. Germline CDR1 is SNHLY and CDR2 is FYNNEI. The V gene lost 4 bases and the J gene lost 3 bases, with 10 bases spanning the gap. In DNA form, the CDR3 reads TGTGCCAGCAGTGCCAACTTGGGCTACGAGCAGTACTTC. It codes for CASSANLGYEQYF.

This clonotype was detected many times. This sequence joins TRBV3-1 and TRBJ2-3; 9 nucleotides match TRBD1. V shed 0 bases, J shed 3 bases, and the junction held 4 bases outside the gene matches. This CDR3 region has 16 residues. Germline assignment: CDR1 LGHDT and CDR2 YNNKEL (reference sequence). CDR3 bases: TGTGCCAGCAGCCAAGATCTCGGACAGGGGACAGATACGCAGTATTTT. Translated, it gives CASSQDLGQGTDTQYF.

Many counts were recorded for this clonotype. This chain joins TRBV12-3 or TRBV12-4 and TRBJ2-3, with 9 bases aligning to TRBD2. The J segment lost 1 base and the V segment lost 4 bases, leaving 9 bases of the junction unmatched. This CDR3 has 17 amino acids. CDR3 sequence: CASSYPRSGGRTDTQYF. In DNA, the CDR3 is TGTGCCAGCAGTTATCCGCGAAGCGGGGGGCGCACAGATACGCAGTATTTT.

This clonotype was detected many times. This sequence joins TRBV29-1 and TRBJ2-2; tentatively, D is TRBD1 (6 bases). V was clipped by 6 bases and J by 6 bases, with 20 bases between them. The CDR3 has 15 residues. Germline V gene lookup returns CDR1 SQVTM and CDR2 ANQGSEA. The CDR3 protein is CSVGTTAGIAGELFF. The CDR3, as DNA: TGCAGCGTGGGGACAACTGCGGGTATAGCCGGGGAGCTGTTTTTT.